This T cell receptor (beta chain) derives from a study of a mutant IDH1 vaccine in newly diagnosed glioma (dated by TCRdb to the early 2020s). At the level of the whole study: Vaccination was initiated 4-6 weeks after radiotherapy alone, or concurrently with temozolomide cycles in the chemotherapy-containing groups. Of the approximately 30 treated patients, approximately 60% were male and about 40% were female, and the mean age was roughly 38 years. For exploratory analyses, longitudinal TCRB deep sequencing was carried out in 25 treated patients wherever samples were available. Peripheral blood was drawn at six visits: V03 (baseline), V05, V07, V10, V12 and V13. Prior to enrollment, patients had been given standard therapy consisting of radiotherapy alone, temozolomide alone, or radiochemotherapy with temozolomide, with the combination given to most patients. Visit V12 was the week-35 safety follow-up and visit V13 was the week-47 end of study. Broad study findings and their caveats: Vaccine-induced immune responses across multiple MHC alleles were detected in approximately 93% of patients. The authors stated that sample limitations prevented analyses of patient blood samples from being reproduced. Changes in the top peripheral T cell clonotypes picked up by TCRB sequencing did not appear to be linked to pseudoprogression. PBMC samples for TCRB deep sequencing were selected based on availability.

As for this clone: This clone's antigen is unknown. Within one base of it there is no much larger clone, and no base qualities were kept.

Interpreted using the paper, the time point label stands for: week 35, safety follow-up. Each vaccine dose was 300 ug of a 20-mer mutant IDH1 peptide in Montanide, given subcutaneously with topical imiquimod. Patients were given eight vaccinations, in weeks 1, 3, 5, 7, 11, 15, 19 and 23, which matched visits V03 through V10. The donors had newly diagnosed IDH1-mutant astrocytomas of WHO grade 3 or 4 that showed loss of nuclear ATRX. The samples were drawn from NOA16, a multicentre, single-arm, open-label phase I trial in Germany that tested a mutant IDH1 peptide vaccine in humans for the first time. Genomic DNA for TCRB sequencing was isolated from EDTA blood with the DNeasy Blood and Tissue Kit. Library prep was done by the immunoSEQ multiplex PCR assay. The hsTCRB Kit was used according to the manufacturer's protocol to amplify rearranged TCR beta chain sequences. Sequencing of TCRB libraries was carried out on an Illumina MiSeq. In the original analysis: The proprietary platform of the kit vendor was used for demultiplexing, trimming and gene mapping. TCRdb provides this immuneACCESS table in a form limited to in-frame rearrangements. Some clones are lacking; in checked studies, under half of them reflect an unresolved V gene, and why the rest are absent is not known. The DNA gave D and trimming, while V, J and clone size come from that table. The sample table records over 30,000 clones; roughly three quarters of these occur just once. The ten largest clones represent approximately 9.4% of the sample.

The sequence came from a woman aged 30 to 39 with glioma. Some clones in this sample may be carry-over from other donors' samples. The sequencing used PBMCs, collected from a glioma patient whose treatment included an IDH1 peptide vaccine.

The bases read TGTGCCAGCAGTTCCCGGGACGGAAAACTGTTTTTT. Its product reads: CASSSRDGKLFF. The V and J segments used are TRBV2 and TRBJ1-4; a tentative D call is TRBD1 (5 bases match). Its CDR3 holds 12 amino acids, cysteine through phenylalanine. Left in the record is the CDR3 DNA by itself, 36 bases read in frame from the first base. The trim is 5 bases for V and 10 bases for J, with a gap of 11 bases between the germline ends. The germline V gene specifies SNHLY as CDR1 and FYNNEI as CDR2.